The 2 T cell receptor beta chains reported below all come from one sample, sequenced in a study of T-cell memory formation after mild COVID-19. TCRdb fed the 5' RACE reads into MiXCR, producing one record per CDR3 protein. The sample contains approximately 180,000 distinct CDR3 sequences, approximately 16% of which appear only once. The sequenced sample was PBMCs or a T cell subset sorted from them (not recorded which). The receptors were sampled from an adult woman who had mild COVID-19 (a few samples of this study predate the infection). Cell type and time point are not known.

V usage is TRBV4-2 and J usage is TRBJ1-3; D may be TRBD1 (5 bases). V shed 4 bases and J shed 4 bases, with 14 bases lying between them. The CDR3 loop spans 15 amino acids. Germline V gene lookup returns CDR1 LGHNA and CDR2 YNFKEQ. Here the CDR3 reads CASSPGQVAGNTIYF. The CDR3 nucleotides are TGTGCCAGCAGCCCCGGACAAGTGGCCGGAAACACCATATATTTT.

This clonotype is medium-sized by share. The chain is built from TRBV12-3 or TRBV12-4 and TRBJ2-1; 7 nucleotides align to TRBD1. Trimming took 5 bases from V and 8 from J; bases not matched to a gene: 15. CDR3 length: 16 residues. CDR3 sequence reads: CASSMGQFPASYEQFF. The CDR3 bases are TGTGCCAGCAGTATGGGACAGTTCCCCGCATCATATGAGCAGTTCTTC.